This T cell receptor (beta chain) was recovered during a study of T-cell memory formation after mild COVID-19. TCR alpha and TCR beta cDNA libraries with sample barcodes and UMIs came from 5'RACE using constant-segment primers. From the 5' RACE reads, TCRdb called clonotypes with MiXCR, one entry per CDR3 protein. The sample has about 260,000 distinct CDR3 sequences; around 8% are singletons. This clonotype was observed a few times. Antigen: not known. Study observations and caveats: Memory from before infection featured some responding clones, which suggests cross-reactive memory joined. Later expanders leaned toward CD4+, whereas clones contracting from day 15 to 85 were balanced CD4/CD8.

Germline V CDR1 and CDR2: MGHDK, SYGVNS. Trimming removed 6 bases from V and 5 bases from J, with 15 bases in between. This CDR3 contains 14 residues. This chain joins TRBV25-1 and TRBJ2-3; the D call may be TRBD1 or TRBD2 (7 bases each). The sequenced sample was PBMCs or a T cell subset sorted from them (not recorded which). This TCR came from a man between 18 and 35 years old who had mild COVID-19 (a few samples of this study predate the infection). Cell type and time point are not known. The CDR3 is CASSRGGLVDTQYF. The CDR3 nucleotides read TGTGCCAGCAGCAGGGGGGGTTTGGTAGATACGCAGTATTTT.